Here is one TCR beta chain with its context. Its antigen remains unknown. This entry comes from a study of T cell repertoires in cytomegalovirus infection. Study at large: Public TCR beta signatures marked donors with CMV infection and the matching HLA. General observations from the study: Public TCR beta family frequency separated CMV-and-HLA carriers, including in an independent cohort. Predominance within the ex vivo response was attributable to HLA-C-restricted CMV-specific TCR beta clonotypes.

TCRdb reprocessed the reads with MiXCR, giving one entry per CDR3 protein. The sample has around 100,000 distinct CDR3 sequences; under 45% are singletons. The CDR3 runs to 14 residues. Germline V gene sequence: CDR1 SGHNT, CDR2 YYREEE (reference sequence). V lost 3 bases and J lost 3; bases outside the gene matches: 6. The sample in question was CD8+ T cells from cultured PBMCs, obtained from culture after CMV antigen stimulation. The sequence came from a human donor in good health (CMV status not recorded). Some clones in this sample may be carry-over from other donors' samples. This chain connects TRBV5-4 to TRBJ2-7, with TRBD2 identical over 7 bases. The CDR3 coding sequence is TGTGCCAGCAGCTGGGGACTAAGGGGCTACGAGCAGTACTTC. Residues: CASSWGLRGYEQYF.